This TCR beta chain emerged from a study of human T cells and chemical hapten exposure. Study-level points and caveats: As the donors had alopecia, their immune response may differ from healthy people's.

Time point defined: pre-sensitization, week 0. The treatment denotes: therapeutic diphenylcyclopropenone sensitization with weekly scalp DPC. This clonotype was observed many times. The antigen is unknown. The V gene lost 2 bases and the J gene lost 4 bases, with 15 bases spanning the gap. Germline assignment: CDR1 MNHEY and CDR2 SVGEGT. The CDR3 runs to 17 residues. One entry per CDR3 protein results from TCRdb running MiXCR on the RACE reads. The sample yields fewer than 140,000 distinct CDR3 sequences, approximately 12% seen once. Sequencing was performed on whole blood, taken in connection with sensitization to the hapten diphenylcyclopropenone (DPC). V and J are TRBV6-2 or TRBV6-3 and TRBJ2-6, with D perhaps matching TRBD1 (6 bases). The sequence was collected from a woman aged 50 to 60 with alopecia areata. Some clones in this sample may be carry-over from other donors' samples. Here the CDR3 DNA reads TGTGCCAGCAGTTACCCCAGGGGAGAGGCGGGGGCCAACGTCCTGACTTTC. This gives the protein CASSYPRGEAGANVLTF.